This record looks at one TCR beta chain sequence and its context. Its antigen is undetermined. The V end was cut by 0 bases, the J end by 5 bases, with 10 bases between. The length of the CDR3 is 15 residues. The germline CDR1 and CDR2 sequences are MNHNY and SVGAGI (reference sequence). The data originate from a study of a mutant IDH1 vaccine in newly diagnosed glioma. Overall study: Earlier care involved radiotherapy, temozolomide, or both, and the majority received both.

TCRdb's copy holds only in-frame clones and misses some; the assay was immunoSEQ multiplex PCR. Of around 55,000 clones in the sample, about 80% were seen once. Time point given: week 23, last vaccination. In every dose of vaccine, 300 ug of mutant IDH1 20-mer peptide was given alongside topical imiquimod. This clonotype was sampled from a man in his forties with glioma. Sequences were derived from PBMCs, sampled from a glioma patient whose treatment included an IDH1 peptide vaccine. This chain joins TRBV6-6 and TRBJ2-2; no clear D gene. Written as DNA, the CDR3 is TGTGCCAGCAGTTACTCGATGGTGGCTACCGGGGAGCTGTTTTTT. Translated: CASSYSMVATGELFF.